The 21 T cell receptor beta chains below were found in one sample sequenced in a study of cytomegalovirus exposure and HLA in healthy donors. The repertoire was sequenced with immunoSEQ multiplex PCR; TCRdb's copy has only in-frame clones and lacks some. Altogether hundreds of thousands of clones are present, roughly 84% being singletons, with the ten largest covering roughly 2%. The sample comprised PBMCs. These receptors were obtained from a woman in her late teens or twenties in good health and CMV-seropositive.

The V and J genes are TRBV5-4 and TRBJ2-7, with D possibly matching TRBD1 (5 bases). The germline V and J ends were trimmed by 4 bases and 2 bases, with 13 bases remaining between them. The CDR3 is 14 amino acids. CDR1 and CDR2 (germline): SGHNT, YYREEE (reference sequence). In nucleotides, the CDR3 is TGTGCCAGCAGCCAGGGTGGTATGGCCTACGAGCAGTACTTC. Protein product: CASSQGGMAYEQYF.

CDR3 residues: CASSPRELSYNEQFF. The DNA of the CDR3 is TGCGCCAGCAGCCCCCGGGAGCTCTCCTACAATGAGCAGTTCTTC. V and J are TRBV5-1 and TRBJ2-1; D may be TRBD2 (6 bases). CDR3 length equals 15 residues. The V gene's germline CDR1 is SGHRS and CDR2 YFSETQ. V was shortened by 4 bases and J by 0 bases, with 11 bases between the two germline ends.

The genes are TRBV18 and TRBJ2-5; D is possibly TRBD1 (6 bases). V lost 3 bases, J lost 2 bases, and 13 bases lay in between. Germline V gene sequence: CDR1 KGHSH, CDR2 LQKENI. The length of the CDR3 is 15 residues. CDR3 amino acids: CASSPRDTLQETQYF. The DNA for the CDR3 is TGTGCCAGCTCACCCCGGGACACACTTCAAGAGACCCAGTACTTC.

This chain links TRBV7-7 with TRBJ2-1; D is perhaps TRBD2 (5 bases). The germline V gene encodes CDR1 SSHAT and CDR2 FNYEAQ (reference sequence). Trimming left V 3 bases short and J 8 bases short, with 14 bases between. CDR3 length: 14 amino acids. The CDR3 coding sequence is TGTGCCAGCAGCTTGCTGCGTGAGGGAGATGAGCAGTTCTTC. Translation: CASSLLREGDEQFF.

This chain links TRBV28 with TRBJ2-1, with unresolved D. The V end was cut by 3 bases, the J end by 2 bases, with 8 bases between. This CDR3 is 14 amino acids long. Germline CDR1 MDHEN, CDR2 SYDVKM. In nucleotides, the CDR3 is TGTGCCAGCAGTTTGGGCAGGACCTACAATGAGCAGTTCTTC. This encodes CASSLGRTYNEQFF.

The rearrangement links TRBV5-5 to TRBJ1-2, with D possibly being TRBD1 (5 bases). Germline assignment: CDR1 SGHKS and CDR2 YYEKEE (reference sequence). The CDR3 has 13 residues. The V end lost 4 bases, the J end lost 2 bases, and 9 bases lay between the germline ends. CDR3 protein: CASSPDINYGYTF. The CDR3 DNA reads TGTGCCAGCAGCCCGGACATAAACTATGGCTACACCTTC.

The chain is built from TRBV15 and TRBJ2-7; 7 bases map to TRBD2. This CDR3 contains 16 residues. J was trimmed by 7 bases and V by 0 bases; bases with no gene match: 12. Germline-derived CDR1 and CDR2 are LNHNV and YYDKDF (reference sequence). The DNA for the CDR3 is TGTGCCACCAGCAGAGATAAATCGGCGGGAGTCAGGGAGCAGTACTTC. As protein: CATSRDKSAGVREQYF.

In DNA, the CDR3 is TGTGCCAGCAGCGGCTTAAATCAGCCCCAGCATTTT. This sequence encodes CASSGLNQPQHF. The chain employs TRBV5-6 and TRBJ1-5; D gene uncertain. CDR1 and CDR2 from the germline V gene are SGHDT and YYEEEE. The V and J ends lost 4 bases and 4 bases respectively, with 6 bases between them. The CDR3 has 12 residues.

The chain recombines TRBV4-2 with TRBJ1-3, with TRBD1 identical over 9 bases. Germline V gene sequence: CDR1 LGHNA, CDR2 YNFKEQ. J gave up 4 bases and V 1 base, and 8 bases lay outside the gene matches. There are 17 residues in the CDR3. This CDR3 is CASSQGAQGAGGNTIYF. As DNA, the CDR3 is TGTGCCAGCAGCCAAGGTGCACAGGGGGCGGGAGGAAACACCATATATTTT.

This clone appeared a single time. The chain links TRBV10-3 to TRBJ2-1; 9 nucleotides agree with TRBD1. Unmatched junction bases numbered 5, after V lost 0 bases and J lost 8 bases. The CDR3 runs 15 residues. The V gene's germline CDR1 is ENHRY and CDR2 SYGVKD. DNA of the CDR3: TGTGCCATCAGTGAGTCAAGGACAGGGGAAGATGAGCAGTTCTTC. The encoded protein is CAISESRTGEDEQFF.

V usage is TRBV27 and J usage is TRBJ1-2; 7 bases align to TRBD1. Germline values: CDR1 MNHEY, CDR2 SMNVEV (reference sequence). V trimming: 5 bases; J trimming: 2 bases; junction bases outside the gene matches: 11. CDR3 length: 16 amino acids. CDR3 protein: CASSANGRGGNYGYTF. In nucleotides, the CDR3 is TGTGCCAGCAGTGCGAACGGTAGAGGGGGCAACTATGGCTACACCTTC.

The count of this clone is one. V usage is TRBV5-4 and J usage is TRBJ2-5; 15 nucleotides agree with TRBD2. CDR1 is SGHNT and CDR2 is YYREEE in the germline V gene (reference sequence). CDR3 length: 18 residues. Losses at the gene ends were 4 bases for V and 5 bases for J; bases not matched to a gene: 12. CDR3 residues: CASSPPPGLAGGGETQYF. For the CDR3, the DNA is TGTGCCAGCAGCCCACCTCCGGGACTAGCGGGAGGAGGGGAGACCCAGTACTTC.

J is TRBJ1-5 and V is TRBV19; TRBD1 might be the D (5 bases). CDR1 is LNHDA, CDR2 SQIVND, per germline (reference sequence). The CDR3 totals 15 residues. The V end was cut by 5 bases, the J end by 4 bases, with 15 bases between. CDR3 residues: CASSPQGLGNQPQHF. DNA for the CDR3: TGTGCCAGTAGTCCCCAGGGACTAGGAAATCAGCCCCAGCATTTT.

The sample holds one count of this clone. This sequence joins TRBV27 and TRBJ1-5, with 9 bases lining up with TRBD1. This CDR3 spans 14 amino acids. Germline V gene lookup returns CDR1 MNHEY and CDR2 SMNVEV (reference sequence). V was clipped by 5 bases and J by 7 bases; unmatched bases: 6. The CDR3 reads CASSPGQGIQPQHF. CDR3 nucleotide sequence: TGTGCCAGCAGTCCCGGACAGGGGATACAGCCCCAGCATTTT.

The table lists this clone with a few counts. The chain couples TRBV7-9 to TRBJ1-1; D is unresolved. The germline CDR1 and CDR2 sequences are SEHNR and FQNEAQ (reference sequence). The CDR3 runs 13 residues. The V end was cut by 6 bases, the J end by 5 bases, with 13 bases between. The CDR3 sequence: CASSHGADTEAFF. DNA of the CDR3: TGTGCCAGCAGTCACGGAGCCGATACTGAAGCTTTCTTT.

The gene calls are TRBV2 and TRBJ1-1; D is ambiguous. Between the trimmed V and J ends, which lost 6 bases and 1 base, there was a span of 12 bases. The length of the CDR3 is 14 residues. CDR1 SNHLY and CDR2 FYNNEI come from the germline V gene. This CDR3 reads CASRARVANTEAFF. In DNA form, the CDR3 reads TGTGCCAGCAGGGCCCGGGTGGCGAACACTGAAGCTTTCTTT.

Only one count was recorded for this clone. The J gene is TRBJ2-2, the V gene TRBV28; TRBD2 agrees at 9 bases. The CDR3 is 19 amino acids. CDR1 and CDR2 from the germline V gene are MDHEN and SYDVKM. The junction had 18 bases not matched to a gene; V was cut back by 4 bases and J by 6 bases. In DNA form, the CDR3 reads TGTGCCAGCAGTTCCCCTCGAACTAGCGGGTATTCGGGGGCCGGGGAGCTGTTTTTT. Translated, it gives CASSSPRTSGYSGAGELFF.

The J gene is TRBJ2-1, the V gene TRBV4-1, with TRBD2 as a possible D gene (6 bases). The germline CDR1 and CDR2 sequences are MGHRA and YSYEKL. This CDR3 region has 15 residues. Trimming removed 7 bases from V and 6 bases from J, with 19 bases in between. The CDR3 reads CASTRGVAEGNEQFF. CDR3 nucleotide sequence: TGCGCCAGCACCCGAGGGGTAGCGGAGGGCAATGAGCAGTTCTTC.

The genes are TRBV14 and TRBJ2-7, with 7 positions matching TRBD1. The CDR3 contains 13 residues. The V gene end was trimmed by 3 bases and the J gene end by 5 bases; junction bases not matched to a gene: 4. Germline CDR1 and CDR2: SGHDN and FVKESK. CDR3 loop: CASSQYRGNEQYF. In DNA form, the CDR3 reads TGTGCCAGCAGCCAGTACAGGGGAAACGAGCAGTACTTC. The whole variable domain, filled in from reference TRBV14 and TRBJ2-7, reads EAGVTQFPSHSVIEKGQTVTLRCDPISGHDNLYWYRRVMGKEIKFLLHFVKESKQDESGMPNNRFLAERTGGTYSTLKVQPAELEDSGVYFCASSQYRGNEQYFGPGTRLTVT.

V is TRBV6-1 and J is TRBJ2-7, with 9 bases lining up with TRBD2. This CDR3 is built from 15 residues. The J segment lost 0 bases and the V segment lost 6 bases, leaving 6 bases of the junction unmatched. Germline CDR1 MNHNS, CDR2 SASEGT. The CDR3 DNA follows: TGTGCCAGCAGCAACCTAGCGGGGAACTCCTACGAGCAGTACTTC. Protein product: CASSNLAGNSYEQYF.

The J gene is TRBJ2-3, the V gene TRBV29-1; 13 nucleotides align to TRBD2. The CDR3 covers 16 residues. The germline gives CDR1 SQVTM, CDR2 ANQGSEA. J lost 2 bases, V lost 3 bases, and 5 bases had no gene match. The CDR3 nucleotides read TGCAGCGTTGAGGGACTAGCGGGATATCACACAGATACGCAGTATTTT. Translated: CSVEGLAGYHTDTQYF.